This T cell receptor (beta chain) was sequenced during a study of response to subunit inactivated influenza vaccine. Study results and limitations: Each seasonal influenza vaccination recruits few new T cells, the authors suggested.

Trimming cost V 7 bases and J 3 bases, with 19 bases left between them. The CDR3 totals 15 residues. Germline V gives CDR1 SNHLY, CDR2 FYNNEI. This clonotype was observed a few times. The target antigen is unknown. TCRdb ran MiXCR on the RT-PCR reads and lists one entry per CDR3 protein. The data show 450,000 to 600,000 distinct CDR3 sequences, around 8% seen once. The TCR sequence derives from a man aged 45 to 75 who received an inactivated influenza vaccine. The input for sequencing was PBMCs from blood, taken approximately 25 months after vaccination. The chain has TRBV2 and TRBJ2-7; possible D gene TRBD1, 7 bases. This chain's CDR3 is CASTRGGGQLYEQYF. In nucleotides, the CDR3 is TGTGCCAGCACCAGAGGAGGGGGCCAGCTCTACGAGCAGTACTTC.